These 16 T cell receptor beta chains were sequenced from one sample in a study of cytotoxic CD8 clonotypes in ibrutinib-treated CLL. Libraries were prepared by immunoSEQ multiplex PCR; TCRdb keeps only in-frame clonotypes and omits some of them. This sample has about 68,000 clones; 75% to 95% occur once, and the top ten carry roughly 3%. The sample consisted of PBMCs, taken after 12 months of ibrutinib treatment. These receptors were collected from a human donor with chronic lymphocytic leukemia.

The V gene is TRBV7-2, the J gene TRBJ2-1, with TRBD2 matching 8 bases. In germline, CDR1 is SGHTA, CDR2 FQGNSA. The CDR3 loop spans 15 amino acids. The trim removed 5 bases at V and 12 bases at J, leaving 15 bases unmatched. CDR3 sequence reads: CASSQTTSAAPGQFF. The CDR3 coding sequence is TGTGCCAGCAGCCAGACGACTAGCGCCGCTCCGGGGCAGTTCTTC. The whole variable domain, filled in from reference TRBV7-2 and TRBJ2-1, reads GAGVSQSPSNKVTEKGKDVELRCDPISGHTALYWYRQSLGQGLEFLIYFQGNSAPDKSGLPSDRFSAERTGGSVSTLTIQRTQQEDSAVYLCASSQTTSAAPGQFFGPGTRLTVL.

J is TRBJ1-2 and V is TRBV5-6; TRBD1 might be the D (5 bases). V was trimmed by 4 bases and J by 3 bases, leaving 16 bases between them. Looked up from germline, CDR1 is SGHDT and CDR2 is YYEEEE. The CDR3 extends over 15 amino acids. DNA of the CDR3: TGTGCCAGCAGCCCCCAGGGCCTGCGCTACTATGGCTACACCTTC. Its protein product is CASSPQGLRYYGYTF.

The chain couples TRBV6-6 to TRBJ2-1, with 9 bases lining up with TRBD2. The CDR3 totals 16 residues. J was trimmed by 7 bases and V by 2 bases; bases with no gene match: 9. The germline gives CDR1 MNHNY, CDR2 SVGAGI (reference sequence). CDR3 region: CASSYGLAGVRNEQFF. DNA of the CDR3: TGTGCCAGCAGTTACGGGTTAGCGGGAGTGAGGAATGAGCAGTTCTTC.

The gene calls are TRBV2 and TRBJ2-5; 9 positions match TRBD1. The germline CDR1 and CDR2 sequences are SNHLY and FYNNEI. The CDR3 is 16 residues long. V dropped 7 bases and J dropped 5; count of bases not matched to a gene: 14. CDR3: CASTLSPGQGIETQYF. In nucleotides, the CDR3 is TGTGCCAGCACTCTCTCACCGGGACAGGGAATTGAGACCCAGTACTTC.

This chain links TRBV5-1 with TRBJ2-1; 7 bases map to TRBD1. The V and J ends lost 0 bases and 4 bases, in that order; junction bases with no gene match: 7. The CDR3 has 16 amino acids. Per the germline V gene, CDR1 is SGHRS and CDR2 is YFSETQ. The chain's CDR3 is CASSLGWGTEYNEQFF. As DNA, the CDR3 is TGCGCCAGCAGCTTGGGGTGGGGGACAGAGTACAATGAGCAGTTCTTC. The complete variable domain, with remaining parts taken from reference TRBV5-1 and TRBJ2-1, reads KAGVTQTPRYLIKTRGQQVTLSCSPISGHRSVSWYQQTPGQGLQFLFEYFSETQRNKGNFPGRFSGRQFSNSRSEMNVSTLELGDSALYLCASSLGWGTEYNEQFFGPGTRLTVL.

The chain couples TRBV15 to TRBJ2-5; 11 bases align to TRBD2. The CDR3 is 17 amino acids. Germline-derived CDR1 and CDR2 are LNHNV and YYDKDF (reference sequence). The V segment lost 5 bases and the J segment 2 bases; nucleotides outside the gene matches: 10. CDR3 nucleotides: TGTGCCACCAGCGGCTATCCGGGACTAGCGGTGCAAGAGACCCAGTACTTC. Amino acids: CATSGYPGLAVQETQYF.

This chain uses TRBV5-8 with TRBJ1-6; no clear D. The CDR3 sequence is 13 residues long. Germline CDR1 is SGHTS and CDR2 is YDEGEE. The germline V and J ends were trimmed by 5 bases and 10 bases, with 13 bases remaining between them. DNA for the CDR3: TGTGCCAGCAGACCCCGGGGTCAGTCACCCCTCCACTTT. This gives the protein CASRPRGQSPLHF.

The chain joins TRBV18 to TRBJ2-7; tentatively, D is TRBD1 (6 bases). V dropped 0 bases and J dropped 6 bases, with 6 bases sitting between them. Germline V gene sequence: CDR1 KGHSH, CDR2 LQKENI. This CDR3 is 12 amino acids long. The CDR3 DNA is TGTGCCAGCTCACCACCAGGGGGCGAGCAGTACTTC. Its translation: CASSPPGGEQYF.

On this clone: A much larger clone differs by one base, so this may be a read error. The chain recombines TRBV28 with TRBJ2-1; D perhaps matches TRBD2 (5 bases). V shed 3 bases and J shed 4 bases, with 22 bases lying between them. This CDR3 contains 18 residues. Per the germline V gene, CDR1 is MDHEN and CDR2 is SYDVKM. CDR3 DNA: TGTGCCAGCAGTTTGGTTGGAGGAGTAGTAAGAGATTACAATGAGCAGTTCTTC. Translated, it gives CASSLVGGVVRDYNEQFF. Full variable domain (missing parts from reference TRBV28 and TRBJ2-1): DVKVTQSSRYLVKRTGEKVFLECVQDMDHENMFWYRQDPGLGLRLIYFSYDVKMKEKGDIPEGYSVSREKKERFSLILESASTNQTSMYLCASSLVGGVVRDYNEQFFGPGTRLTVL.

The V and J genes are TRBV5-5 and TRBJ1-4; D unresolved. This CDR3 has 15 residues. Looked up from germline, CDR1 is SGHKS and CDR2 is YYEKEE (reference sequence). V lost 0 bases to trimming and J lost 0 bases, with 6 bases between them. CDR3 DNA: TGTGCCAGCAGCTTGGTACTAACAACTAATGAAAAACTGTTTTTT. Translating it yields CASSLVLTTNEKLFF.

The chain couples TRBV6-6 to TRBJ1-1; 8 positions match TRBD1. This CDR3 region has 15 residues. The germline gives CDR1 MNHNY, CDR2 SVGAGI (reference sequence). V was pared by 4 bases and J by 0 bases, with 4 bases of the junction left unmatched. This chain's CDR3 is CASSSRDRMNTEAFF. Here the CDR3 DNA reads TGTGCCAGCAGTTCCCGGGACAGGATGAACACTGAAGCTTTCTTT.

V is TRBV5-4 and J is TRBJ2-1, with D perhaps matching TRBD2 (5 bases). The V gene's germline CDR1 is SGHNT and CDR2 YYREEE (reference sequence). The CDR3 extends over 15 amino acids. V shed 6 bases and J shed 2 bases, with 15 bases lying between them. The CDR3, as DNA: TGTGCCAGCAACCTAGGAGGCCCGACCTACAATGAGCAGTTCTTC. Its translation: CASNLGGPTYNEQFF.

CDR3 residues: CATYSTGKTYEQYF. The CDR3 bases are TGTGCCACGTACTCTACGGGAAAAACCTACGAGCAGTACTTC. The chain uses TRBV6-1 and TRBJ2-7, with D tentatively TRBD2 (5 bases). Germline loops: CDR1 MNHNS, CDR2 SASEGT. The CDR3 spans 14 residues. V lost 10 bases and J lost 2, with 18 bases in between.

V usage is TRBV9 and J usage is TRBJ2-7; D is possibly TRBD2 (6 bases). The germline gives CDR1 SGDLS, CDR2 YYNGEE. The CDR3 covers 12 residues. Trimming removed 4 bases from V and 7 bases from J, with 12 bases in between. The CDR3 is CASSTRGSEQYF. The CDR3 DNA follows: TGTGCCAGCAGCACGCGGGGCTCAGAGCAGTACTTC.

The sample holds one count of this clone. The chain employs TRBV9 and TRBJ2-2, with TRBD2 as a possible D gene (6 bases). This CDR3 has 15 amino acids. Germline values: CDR1 SGDLS, CDR2 YYNGEE. V dropped 4 bases and J dropped 7 bases, with 17 bases sitting between them. This CDR3 is CASSPPGSGIGELFF. CDR3 bases: TGTGCCAGCAGCCCCCCCGGGAGTGGTATCGGGGAGCTGTTTTTT.

The chain uses TRBV2 and TRBJ2-5; 13 bases fit TRBD2. This CDR3 comprises 20 residues. Germline CDR1 reads SNHLY; CDR2 reads FYNNEI. Trimming cost V 2 bases and J 1 base; bases outside gene matches: 13. The CDR3 sequence is CASSEWGLAGPGGPQETQYF. The CDR3 DNA reads TGTGCCAGCAGTGAATGGGGACTAGCGGGACCCGGGGGGCCCCAAGAGACCCAGTACTTC.